The 8 T cell receptor beta chains presented below share a single source sample, sequenced in a study of regulatory T cells in long-lasting Graves disease. The sample's time point: newly diagnosed GD, antithyroid drugs for less than 3 months. Scientists built the TCR library using RNA that was extracted from PBMCs. TCR beta libraries were built with iRepertoire HTBI primers and Arm-PCR of CDR3 regions. TCRdb re-called the multiplex PCR reads through MiXCR, storing one row per CDR3 protein. The sample has 600,000 to 650,000 distinct CDR3 sequences; roughly 15% are singletons. The same sample was also used in a study of T cells in Graves' hyperthyroidism and ophthalmopathy.

The sample consisted of peripheral blood mononuclear cells (PBMCs), taken at new diagnosis, from a patient treated with antithyroid drugs. These receptors were collected from a woman in her 30s with Graves disease.

The J gene is TRBJ2-4, the V gene TRBV20-1; TRBD1 matches 10 bases. This CDR3 contains 11 residues. Germline lookup yields CDR1 DFQATT and CDR2 SNEGSKA (reference sequence). Trimming at V came to 6 bases and at J to 12 bases, leaving 5 bases not matched to a gene. CDR3 in DNA: TGCAGTGCCCAACGGACAGGGGGTCAGTACTTC. It is translated as CSAQRTGGQYF.

At least ten counts were recorded for this clonotype. The J gene is TRBJ2-5, the V gene TRBV12-3 or TRBV12-4; 8 bases match TRBD1. This CDR3 spans 14 amino acids. The V segment lost 5 bases and the J segment 2 bases; nucleotides outside the gene matches: 4. Written as DNA, the CDR3 is TGTGCCAGCAGTAAAACAGGGGGACAAGAGACCCAGTACTTC. Protein sequence: CASSKTGGQETQYF.

This chain connects TRBV30 to TRBJ1-2; no clear D. Germline CDR1 reads GTSNPN; CDR2 reads SVGIG (reference sequence). The CDR3 has 13 residues. The V gene lost 4 bases and the J gene lost 3 bases, with 12 bases spanning the gap. CDR3 region: CAWTPDGDYGYTF. CDR3 DNA: TGTGCCTGGACCCCCGACGGGGACTATGGCTACACCTTC.

This clonotype was detected many times. The CDR3 nucleotides are TGTGCCAGCAGTAAGACGAGGACTAGCGGGAGAATTATCGAGCAGTACTTC. Its protein is CASSKTRTSGRIIEQYF. The J gene is TRBJ2-7, the V gene TRBV6-1; 13 nucleotides match TRBD2. The trim removed 5 bases at V and 6 bases at J, leaving 13 bases unmatched. The CDR3 extends over 17 amino acids. Germline loops: CDR1 MNHNS, CDR2 SASEGT.

This clonotype occurred many times. V gene TRBV3-1 combines with J gene TRBJ2-3; a weak D match, TRBD1 (6 bases). In germline, CDR1 is LGHDT, CDR2 YNNKEL (reference sequence). The CDR3 is 16 amino acids. Trimming removed 4 bases from V and 0 bases from J, with 14 bases in between. Here the CDR3 DNA reads TGTGCCAGCAGCCGCGTCGGGACAACTAGCACAGATACGCAGTATTTT. Its translation is CASSRVGTTSTDTQYF.

This clonotype occurred a few times. The chain links TRBV6-1 to TRBJ2-3; D remains unclear. V lost 3 bases to trimming and J lost 5 bases, with 9 bases between them. The CDR3 consists of 13 residues. The germline V gene has CDR1 MNHNS and CDR2 SASEGT. CDR3 amino acids: CASSEIPEDTQYF. CDR3 DNA sequence: TGTGCCAGCAGTGAGATCCCAGAAGATACGCAGTATTTT.

This clonotype was seen repeatedly, ten times or more. The V call is TRBV2, the J call TRBJ2-6; the D gene is possibly TRBD1 (6 bases). V was shortened by 8 bases and J by 2 bases, with 22 bases between the two germline ends. The CDR3 covers 18 residues. The germline V gene encodes CDR1 SNHLY and CDR2 FYNNEI. Here the CDR3 reads CASGGGGQFTTGANVLTF. The CDR3 DNA reads as TGTGCCAGCGGCGGTGGGGGACAATTTACGACTGGGGCCAACGTCCTGACTTTC.

The V and J genes are TRBV20-1 and TRBJ2-7, with a weak D call TRBD1 (6 bases). V shed 5 bases and J shed 3 bases, with 14 bases lying between them. Germline V gene lookup returns CDR1 DFQATT and CDR2 SNEGSKA (reference sequence). This CDR3 region has 13 residues. This chain's CDR3 is CSAPPTGLYEQYF. The CDR3, as DNA: TGCAGTGCTCCCCCGACAGGCCTCTACGAGCAGTACTTC.